These T cell receptor beta chains were read from a single sample in a study of T-cell memory formation after mild COVID-19. TCRdb re-analysed the 5' RACE reads in MiXCR, keeping a single row per CDR3 protein. This sample has hundreds of thousands of distinct CDR3 sequences, with about 20% found just once. Sequencing used PBMCs or a T cell subset sorted from them (not recorded which). These receptors were collected from an adult woman who had mild COVID-19 (a few samples of this study predate the infection). Cell type and time point are not known. CDR3s include the opening cysteine and the closing phenylalanine or tryptophan. A D gene is named only where the DNA matches it firmly. Some rows mark clone size as missing; the rest say once, few, many or name a class of expanded clone.

- TRBJ2-3 TRBV7-9 - 15 CASSLGQFSTDTQYF TGTGCCAGCAGCTTAGGGCAGTTTAGCACAGATACGCAGTATTTT
- TRBJ1-2 TRBV12-3/TRBV12-4 - 13 CASSYRTSYGYTF TGTGCCAGCAGCTACAGGACTTCCTATGGCTACACCTTC
- TRBJ1-1 TRBV24-1 - 13 CATSESGSTEAFF TGTGCCACCAGTGAGAGTGGCAGCACTGAAGCTTTCTTT
- TRBJ2-5 TRBV24-1 - 13 CATSVSGGETQYF TGTGCCACCAGTGTCTCAGGCGGGGAGACCCAGTACTTC
- TRBJ2-7 TRBV29-1 - 14 CSVEAFADSYEQYF TGCAGCGTTGAAGCCTTTGCAGATTCCTACGAGCAGTACTTC
- TRBJ2-3 TRBV7-8 - 14 CASSLGKGGAAQYF TGTGCCAGCAGCTTAGGAAAGGGAGGAGCGGCGCAGTATTTT
TRBD2 TRBJ2-3 TRBV2 few 19 CASSEATSGSILSTDTQYF TGTGCCAGCAGTGAAGCGACTAGCGGGTCGATCCTTAGCACAGATACGCAGTATTTT
TRBD1 TRBJ2-3 TRBV7-6 few 15 CASSSDRRSTDTQYF TGTGCCAGCAGCTCGGACAGGCGATCCACAGATACGCAGTATTTT
TRBD2 TRBJ2-6 TRBV18 - 20 CASSPVPGLAGIGGANVLTF TGTGCCAGCTCACCTGTCCCGGGACTAGCGGGGATAGGTGGGGCCAACGTCCTGACTTTC
- TRBJ1-5 TRBV12-3/TRBV12-4 few 14 CASSLVGRDQPQHF TGTGCCAGCAGTTTGGTCGGACGGGATCAGCCCCAGCATTTT
TRBD1 TRBJ1-5 TRBV6-2/TRBV6-3 - 15 CASSAGQGAKQPQHF TGTGCCAGCAGCGCCGGACAGGGGGCCAAACAGCCCCAGCATTTT
- TRBJ1-1 TRBV7-2 - 14 CASSFAVLNTEAFF TGTGCCAGCAGCTTTGCCGTGCTGAACACTGAAGCTTTCTTT
- TRBJ1-5 TRBV5-1 - 15 CASSSGDGSNQPQHF TGCGCCAGCAGCTCCGGGGACGGTAGCAATCAGCCCCAGCATTTT
- TRBJ2-7 TRBV9 few 16 CASSPYVSFQPYEQYF TGTGCCAGCAGCCCCTATGTTTCATTTCAACCCTACGAGCAGTACTTC
- TRBJ2-5 TRBV11-2 - 12 CASRGTQETQYF TGTGCCAGCAGGGGAACCCAAGAGACCCAGTACTTC
TRBD2 TRBJ2-1 TRBV6-2/TRBV6-3 many 15 CASSYSGLAGVEQFF TGTGCCAGCAGTTACTCGGGACTAGCGGGAGTCGAGCAGTTCTTC
- TRBJ1-5 TRBV23-1 - 18 CASSQSSGSSGANQPQHF TGCGCCAGCAGTCAATCGTCGGGCAGCAGCGGAGCGAATCAGCCCCAGCATTTT
TRBD2 TRBJ2-7 TRBV7-9 few 14 CASNTVAGVGEQYF TGTGCCAGCAACACCGTAGCGGGAGTAGGCGAGCAGTACTTC
TRBD2 TRBJ2-3 TRBV4-3 few 16 CASSSRTSEYTDTQYF TGCGCCAGCAGCTCCCGGACTAGCGAGTACACAGATACGCAGTATTTT
- TRBJ1-2 TRBV20-1 few 11 CSATGHYGYTF TGCAGTGCTACAGGTCACTATGGCTACACCTTC
- TRBJ2-7 TRBV7-9 - 15 CASSYTARSSYEQYF TGTGCCAGCAGCTATACAGCAAGGAGCTCCTACGAGCAGTACTTC
- TRBJ1-2 TRBV27 few 17 CASSLTTGTAANYGYTF TGTGCCAGCAGTTTAACAACCGGGACTGCGGCTAACTATGGCTACACCTTC
- TRBJ1-1 TRBV12-3/TRBV12-4 - 12 CASSWGVTEAFF TGTGCCAGCAGTTGGGGGGTAACTGAAGCTTTCTTT
- TRBJ2-3 TRBV12-3/TRBV12-4 few 14 CASSEVTSTDTQYF TGTGCCAGCAGTGAGGTGACTAGCACAGATACGCAGTATTTT
TRBD1 TRBJ2-7 TRBV6-1 - 15 CASSDRPGQRYEQYF TGTGCCAGCAGTGACCGACCGGGACAGCGCTACGAGCAGTACTTC
TRBD2 TRBJ2-7 TRBV3-1 - 16 CASSQEKASGRGEQYF TGTGCCAGCAGCCAAGAGAAGGCTAGCGGGAGGGGTGAGCAGTACTTC
TRBD1 TRBJ1-1 TRBV7-2 - 12 CASSWTGSEAFF TGTGCCAGCAGCTGGACAGGGTCTGAAGCTTTCTTT
TRBD2 TRBJ2-3 TRBV12-3/TRBV12-4 - 17 CASSLGTSGSFIDTQYF TGTGCCAGCAGTTTGGGGACTAGCGGGAGTTTTATAGATACGCAGTATTTT
TRBD2 TRBJ2-7 TRBV28 - 20 CASSTDQGLAGEVGSYEQYF TGTGCCAGCAGTACGGATCAGGGACTAGCGGGAGAGGTCGGCTCCTACGAGCAGTACTTC
TRBD2 TRBJ2-5 TRBV12-3/TRBV12-4 many 14 CASKREGGRETQYF TGTGCCAGCAAACGGGAGGGGGGCCGGGAGACCCAGTACTTC
- TRBJ2-4 TRBV5-1 - 14 CASSHEGQGRIQYF TGCGCCAGCAGCCACGAGGGCCAGGGGCGCATTCAGTACTTC
- TRBJ1-4 TRBV6-6 few 15 CASSYSDRYNEKLFF TGTGCCAGCAGTTACAGCGACAGATATAATGAAAAACTGTTTTTT
TRBD2 TRBJ2-2 TRBV12-3/TRBV12-4 few 17 CASSPGLAGAHTGELFF TGTGCCAGCAGTCCCGGACTAGCGGGAGCCCACACCGGGGAGCTGTTTTTT
- TRBJ2-5 TRBV5-1 - 12 CASSDGQETQYF TGCGCCAGCAGCGACGGACAAGAGACCCAGTACTTC
- TRBJ1-1 TRBV7-2 few 13 CASSLAHSGQAFF TGTGCCAGCAGCTTAGCACATTCGGGGCAAGCTTTCTTT
- TRBJ1-1 TRBV20-1 - 13 CSAPMGASAEAFF TGCAGTGCTCCTATGGGGGCAAGCGCTGAAGCTTTCTTT
TRBD2 TRBJ2-5 TRBV12-3/TRBV12-4 - 18 CASVTRGTSGSGQETQYF TGTGCCAGCGTCACCCGGGGGACTAGCGGGAGTGGGCAAGAGACCCAGTACTTC
- TRBJ2-1 TRBV7-9 - 13 CASRRGAYNEQFF TGTGCCAGCCGGAGGGGTGCCTACAATGAGCAGTTCTTC
TRBD2 TRBJ2-1 TRBV4-2 few 12 CASSPQRGEQFF TGTGCCAGCAGCCCTCAGCGGGGGGAGCAGTTCTTC
- TRBJ2-2 TRBV7-9 few 15 CASSLGWPNTGELFF TGTGCCAGCAGCTTAGGCTGGCCGAACACCGGGGAGCTGTTTTTT
- TRBJ2-3 TRBV30 - 15 CAWSVGGGPTDTQYF TGTGCCTGGAGTGTAGGGGGAGGGCCGACAGATACGCAGTATTTT
TRBD2 TRBJ2-1 TRBV4-3 - 15 CASSQELASYREQFF TGCGCCAGCAGCCAAGAACTAGCGTCGTATCGGGAGCAGTTCTTC